One and the same sample provided the 30 T cell receptor beta chains below, sequenced in a study of cytomegalovirus exposure and HLA in healthy donors. Method: immunoSEQ multiplex PCR; TCRdb's copy keeps in-frame clones and lacks some. The table includes around 400,000 clones, more than 80% detected once. The sample taken for sequencing was PBMCs. These receptors originate from a woman younger than 35 in good health and CMV-seronegative.

The chain combines TRBV27 with TRBJ2-7; TRBD1 agrees at 11 bases. This CDR3 comprises 16 residues. Losses at the gene ends were 6 bases for V and 6 bases for J; bases not matched to a gene: 13. CDR1 is MNHEY and CDR2 is SMNVEV in the germline V gene (reference sequence). CDR3 DNA: TGTGCCAGCAGATTAACCGGGACAGGGGGTTTCGGCGAGCAGTACTTC. Its protein product is CASRLTGTGGFGEQYF.

The chain carries TRBV4-2 and TRBJ2-2, with a possible D match to TRBD1 (5 bases). Germline-derived CDR1 and CDR2 are LGHNA and YNFKEQ. Trimming took off 1 base at V and 4 bases at J, with 13 bases between the two ends. This CDR3 comprises 16 residues. CDR3 in amino acids: CASSQVRQGGTGELFF. CDR3 coding DNA: TGTGCCAGCAGCCAAGTACGCCAGGGCGGCACCGGGGAGCTGTTTTTT.

This chain uses TRBV19 with TRBJ2-1, with 10 bases identical to TRBD1. V lost 6 bases, J lost 10 bases, and 6 bases stayed unmatched. CDR3 length: 13 amino acids. Germline V lookup: CDR1 LNHDA, CDR2 SQIVND (reference sequence). The CDR3 reads CASRGQGIREQFF. CDR3 DNA: TGTGCCAGTAGGGGACAGGGGATTCGGGAGCAGTTCTTC.

The CDR3 DNA follows: TGTGCCAGCAGCTTGGGGACAGTCAACCAGCCCCAGCATTTT. Its translation is CASSLGTVNQPQHF. The gene calls are TRBV6-5 and TRBJ1-5; 7 nucleotides agree with TRBD1. With 6 bases clipped from V and 7 bases from J, the junction kept 9 bases outside the gene matches. CDR1 is MNHEY and CDR2 is SVGAGI in the germline V gene. The CDR3 has 14 residues.

V and J are TRBV27 and TRBJ2-3; no definite D call. V was trimmed by 2 bases and J by 6 bases, leaving 6 bases between them. There are 12 residues in the CDR3. CDR1 is MNHEY and CDR2 is SMNVEV in the germline V gene (reference sequence). CDR3 sequence (DNA): TGTGCCAGCAGTTTAGTCGGGGATACGCAGTATTTT. Translation: CASSLVGDTQYF.

This sequence joins TRBV6-5 and TRBJ1-2, with D possibly matching TRBD1 (5 bases). Trimming stripped 5 bases from V and 6 bases from J, with 13 bases between. The V gene's germline CDR1 is MNHEY and CDR2 SVGAGI. The CDR3 runs to 13 residues. CDR3 loop: CASSLLGADGYTF. Written as DNA, the CDR3 is TGTGCCAGCAGTCTTCTAGGGGCGGATGGCTACACCTTC.

The genes are TRBV5-3 and TRBJ2-2; 7 nucleotides match TRBD1. TRBV5-3 belongs to the ORF category, with a function that is uncertain. The V and J ends lost 4 bases and 4 bases, in that order; junction bases with no gene match: 7. The CDR3 covers 15 residues. CDR3 loop: CARSQDRLATGELFF. In nucleotides, the CDR3 is TGTGCCAGAAGCCAGGACAGGCTGGCCACCGGGGAGCTGTTTTTT.

This clone was seen more than once but under ten times. The rearrangement joins TRBV19 to TRBJ1-5; D is perhaps TRBD1 (5 bases). Trimming pared 6 bases from V and 0 bases from J, leaving 9 bases between. This CDR3 spans 14 amino acids. Germline loops: CDR1 LNHDA, CDR2 SQIVND (reference sequence). CDR3 amino acids: CASRQDLSNQPQHF. As DNA, the CDR3 is TGTGCCAGTAGACAGGACCTTAGCAATCAGCCCCAGCATTTT.

The chain has TRBV7-9 and TRBJ2-7, with 11 bases lining up with TRBD2. Germline loops: CDR1 SEHNR, CDR2 FQNEAQ (reference sequence). V shed 5 bases, J shed 3 bases, and the junction held 9 bases outside the gene matches. CDR3 size: 16 residues. CDR3 amino acids: CASSTSSGTSGYEQYF. The CDR3 DNA reads as TGTGCCAGCAGCACCTCGTCCGGGACTAGCGGCTACGAGCAGTACTTC. The complete variable domain, with remaining parts taken from reference TRBV7-9 and TRBJ2-7, reads DTGVSQNPRHKITKRGQNVTFRCDPISEHNRLYWYRQTLGQGPEFLTYFQNEAQLEKSRLLSDRFSAERPKGSFSTLEIQRTEQGDSAMYLCASSTSSGTSGYEQYFGPGTRLTVT.

CDR3 loop: CASSPGTVYGYTF. For the CDR3, the DNA is TGTGCCAGCAGTCCCGGGACTGTCTATGGCTACACCTTC. V is TRBV28 and J is TRBJ1-2; D might be TRBD1 (5 bases). This CDR3 contains 13 residues. CDR1 is MDHEN, CDR2 SYDVKM, per germline. V gave up 5 bases and J gave up 4 bases, with 11 bases separating them.

The rearrangement uses TRBV28 and TRBJ2-7, with TRBD2 as a possible D gene (5 bases). CDR3 length equals 13 residues. The germline V gene has CDR1 MDHEN and CDR2 SYDVKM. Trimming stripped 3 bases from V and 2 bases from J, with 8 bases between. The CDR3 bases are TGTGCCAGCAGTTTGACTACTCCCTACGAGCAGTACTTC. Its translation: CASSLTTPYEQYF.

V is TRBV5-4 and J is TRBJ2-7; 8 nucleotides agree with TRBD2. The CDR3 extends over 16 amino acids. CDR1 and CDR2 from the germline V gene are SGHNT and YYREEE (reference sequence). V lost 3 bases and J lost 1; bases outside the gene matches: 9. CDR3 nucleotide sequence: TGTGCCAGCAGCTCAGGGATAGCGGGAACGTCCTACGAGCAGTACTTC. Its protein is CASSSGIAGTSYEQYF.

The chain carries TRBV27 and TRBJ1-5, with D maybe TRBD1 (6 bases). This CDR3 has 14 residues. The germline V gene encodes CDR1 MNHEY and CDR2 SMNVEV (reference sequence). Trimming took off 6 bases at V and 6 bases at J, with 15 bases between the two ends. For the CDR3, the DNA is TGTGCCAGCAGGAGGGGGGGAGGGGGTCAGCCCCAGCATTTT. This gives the protein CASRRGGGGQPQHF.

As to this clone: At one end the junction does not follow the germline gene, possibly because of a read error. V usage is TRBV7-9 and J usage is TRBJ2-7, with 8 positions matching TRBD2. Germline V gene data show CDR1 as SEHNR and CDR2 as FQNEAQ (reference sequence). The CDR3 sequence is 16 residues long. The CDR3 is CASSLAGAAGVAEQYF. For the CDR3, the DNA is TGTGCCAGCAGCCTAGCAGGGGCAGCGGGAGTAGCCGAGCAGTACTTC.

This chain connects TRBV19 to TRBJ1-2, with D tentatively TRBD1 (5 bases). The length of the CDR3 is 16 residues. The V gene lost 6 bases and the J gene lost 3 bases, with 20 bases spanning the gap. The germline CDR1 and CDR2 sequences are LNHDA and SQIVND (reference sequence). The CDR3 region is CASSTNTGPSDYGYTF. The CDR3, as DNA: TGTGCCAGTAGCACTAACACAGGCCCTAGCGACTATGGCTACACCTTC.

Written as DNA, the CDR3 is TGTGCCAGCAGCGTAGCACTAGTCAATGAGCAGTTCTTC. This encodes CASSVALVNEQFF. The rearrangement uses TRBV9 and TRBJ2-1, with a possible D match to TRBD2 (5 bases). V was clipped by 0 bases and J by 6 bases, with 7 bases between them. CDR1 is SGDLS and CDR2 is YYNGEE in the germline V gene. The CDR3 sequence is 13 residues long.

V is TRBV15 and J is TRBJ1-4, with a weak D call TRBD1 (5 bases). Germline V gives CDR1 LNHNV, CDR2 YYDKDF (reference sequence). This CDR3 is built from 15 residues. The V end lost 1 base, the J end lost 8 bases, and 14 bases lay between the germline ends. The CDR3 loop reads CATSRGGRETEKLFF. The CDR3 DNA follows: TGTGCCACCAGCAGAGGGGGGAGGGAAACGGAAAAACTGTTTTTT.

The chain recombines TRBV4-1 with TRBJ2-3; 13 nucleotides align to TRBD2. V was pared by 0 bases and J by 3 bases, with 6 bases of the junction left unmatched. This CDR3 has 18 residues. Germline lookup yields CDR1 MGHRA and CDR2 YSYEKL. CDR3: CASSQELLAGGPTDTQYF. Here the CDR3 DNA reads TGCGCCAGCAGCCAAGAACTACTAGCGGGAGGGCCTACAGATACGCAGTATTTT.

The chain combines TRBV7-2 with TRBJ2-1; D is possibly TRBD1 (6 bases). Trimming pared 10 bases from V and 1 base from J, leaving 20 bases between. This CDR3 is built from 16 residues. Per germline, CDR1 SGHTA and CDR2 FQGNSA. CDR3 nucleotides: TGTGCCACCACCAGCCTAGGGGGATCTTCCTACAATGAGCAGTTCTTC. Residues: CATTSLGGSSYNEQFF. Looking up the rest from reference TRBV7-2 and TRBJ2-1 gives the full variable domain: GAGVSQSPSNKVTEKGKDVELRCDPISGHTALYWYRQSLGQGLEFLIYFQGNSAPDKSGLPSDRFSAERTGGSVSTLTIQRTQQEDSAVYLCATTSLGGSSYNEQFFGPGTRLTVL.

The chain combines TRBV7-2 with TRBJ2-4, with 7 bases identical to TRBD1. The CDR3 consists of 13 residues. Trimming removed 2 bases from V and 7 bases from J; junction bases left unmatched: 2. Germline CDR1 is SGHTA and CDR2 is FQGNSA. This chain's CDR3 is CASSLRGPNIQYF. In DNA, the CDR3 is TGTGCCAGCAGCTTAAGGGGGCCCAACATTCAGTACTTC.

The CDR3, as DNA: TGTGCCAGCGAAGGAGGCAGGGGCTACGAGCAGTACTTC. Protein sequence: CASEGGRGYEQYF. The V and J genes are TRBV7-9 and TRBJ2-7, with D possibly matching TRBD1 (6 bases). The CDR3 totals 13 residues. V lost 8 bases and J lost 3, with 14 bases in between. Looked up from germline, CDR1 is SEHNR and CDR2 is FQNEAQ (reference sequence).

The table lists this clone with a few counts. This sequence joins TRBV9 and TRBJ2-1, with TRBD2 matching over 14 bases. The CDR3 has 16 amino acids. Per the germline V gene, CDR1 is SGDLS and CDR2 is YYNGEE. The V gene end was trimmed by 0 bases and the J gene end by 10 bases; junction bases not matched to a gene: 6. CDR3 region: CASSVAGTSGRREQFF. As DNA, the CDR3 is TGTGCCAGCAGCGTAGCTGGGACTAGCGGGAGAAGGGAGCAGTTCTTC.

This clone was seen a few times. The chain links TRBV4-1 to TRBJ2-7, with D unclear. From germline, CDR1 is MGHRA and CDR2 YSYEKL. The length of the CDR3 is 16 residues. V lost 0 bases and J lost 3, with 15 bases in between. The CDR3 DNA sequence: TGCGCCAGCAGCCAAGATCCTCTAACAGCCAACTACGAGCAGTACTTC. It yields the protein CASSQDPLTANYEQYF.

This chain uses TRBV14 with TRBJ1-1; 10 bases map to TRBD1. The CDR3 has 14 amino acids. V lost 7 bases, J lost 0 bases, and 2 bases stayed unmatched. Looked up from germline, CDR1 is SGHDN and CDR2 is FVKESK. In DNA, the CDR3 is TGTGCCAGCATCGGGACAGGGGTGAACACTGAAGCTTTCTTT. Its translation: CASIGTGVNTEAFF.

This chain connects TRBV27 to TRBJ2-3, with TRBD2 matching 10 bases. From germline, CDR1 is MNHEY and CDR2 SMNVEV (reference sequence). The J segment lost 6 bases and the V segment lost 2 bases, leaving 5 bases of the junction unmatched. The CDR3 covers 15 residues. This CDR3 reads CASSLTASGGDTQYF. CDR3 DNA sequence: TGTGCCAGCAGTTTAACGGCTAGCGGGGGTGATACGCAGTATTTT.

V gene TRBV5-1 combines with J gene TRBJ2-7; the D is unclear. Trimming cost V 4 bases and J 0 bases, with 8 bases left between them. The CDR3 is 13 residues long. Germline loops: CDR1 SGHRS, CDR2 YFSETQ. CDR3 protein: CASSRAGSYEQYF. The DNA of the CDR3 is TGCGCCAGCAGCAGAGCAGGCTCCTACGAGCAGTACTTC.

In its sample, this clone was seen many times. For the CDR3, the DNA is TGTGCCAGCAGTGTGCATGGGGAGGGAAATGGCTACACCTTC. This sequence encodes CASSVHGEGNGYTF. The V call is TRBV2, the J call TRBJ1-2; D is undetermined. The CDR3 consists of 14 residues. Germline V lookup: CDR1 SNHLY, CDR2 FYNNEI. The V end lost 4 bases, the J end lost 6 bases, and 15 bases lay between the germline ends. The full variable domain, its missing parts supplied by reference TRBV2 and TRBJ1-2, is EPEVTQTPSHQVTQMGQEVILRCVPISNHLYFYWYRQILGQKVEFLVSFYNNEISEKSEIFDDQFSVERPDGSNFTLKIRSTKLEDSAMYFCASSVHGEGNGYTFGSGTRLTVV.

The chain uses TRBV30 and TRBJ2-1; TRBD2 aligns across 7 bases. The V gene's germline CDR1 is GTSNPN and CDR2 SVGIG (reference sequence). This CDR3 has 14 amino acids. With V trimmed by 2 bases and J by 3 bases, 4 bases remained unmatched. DNA of the CDR3: TGTGCCTGGAGTCAGAAGCGGGACTACAATGAGCAGTTCTTC. It yields the protein CAWSQKRDYNEQFF. Full variable domain (rest looked up from reference TRBV30 and TRBJ2-1): SQTIHQWPATLVQPVGSPLSLECTVEGTSNPNLYWYRQAAGRGLQLLFYSVGIGQISSEVPQNLSASRPQDRQFILSSKKLLLSDSGFYLCAWSQKRDYNEQFFGPGTRLTVL.

The chain uses TRBV7-6 and TRBJ2-1, with D possibly TRBD1 on 5 matching bases. V gave up 3 bases and J gave up 1 base, with 22 bases separating them. The CDR3 contains 19 residues. Germline loops: CDR1 SGHVS, CDR2 FNYEAQ. CDR3 coding DNA: TGTGCCAGCAGCTTTGTAGGCAGCGCCCAAGGGGAATCCTACAATGAGCAGTTCTTC. Protein sequence: CASSFVGSAQGESYNEQFF.

The gene calls are TRBV9 and TRBJ2-2; TRBD2 matches 10 bases. There are 17 residues in the CDR3. Trimming took 2 bases from V and 5 from J; bases not matched to a gene: 9. CDR1 is SGDLS, CDR2 YYNGEE, per germline. The CDR3 nucleotides read TGTGCCAGCAGCGTCGGGCTAGCGGGAGTAGGGACCGGGGAGCTGTTTTTT. This translates into CASSVGLAGVGTGELFF.